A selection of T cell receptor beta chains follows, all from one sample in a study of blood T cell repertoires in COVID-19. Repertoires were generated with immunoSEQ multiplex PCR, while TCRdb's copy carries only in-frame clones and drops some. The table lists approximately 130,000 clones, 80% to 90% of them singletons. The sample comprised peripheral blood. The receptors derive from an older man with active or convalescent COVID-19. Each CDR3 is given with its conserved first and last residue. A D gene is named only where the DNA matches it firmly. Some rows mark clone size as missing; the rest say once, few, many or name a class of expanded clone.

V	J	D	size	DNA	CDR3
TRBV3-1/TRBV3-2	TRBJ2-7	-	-	TGTGCCAGCAGCCAATATGTCGAGCAGTACTTC	CASSQYVEQYF
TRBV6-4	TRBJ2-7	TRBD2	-	TGTGCCAGCAGTGACCGGCTAGCGGCGACCCCGGGGTACGAGCAGTACTTC	CASSDRLAATPGYEQYF
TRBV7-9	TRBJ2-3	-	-	TGTGCCAGCAGCCCGCGTGATGAAGCAACAGATACGCAGTATTTT	CASSPRDEATDTQYF
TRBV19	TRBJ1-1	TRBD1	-	TGTGCCAGTAGTGTACAGGGGTTATTGGACACTGAAGCTTTCTTT	CASSVQGLLDTEAFF
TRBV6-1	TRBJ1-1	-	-	TGTGCCAGCAGTGAACGAGGGAGCGGTGAAGCTTTCTTT	CASSERGSGEAFF
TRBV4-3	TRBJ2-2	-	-	TGCGCCAGCAGGCGGGTGGAGGAATCCGGGGAGCTGTTTTTT	CASRRVEESGELFF
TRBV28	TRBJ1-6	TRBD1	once	TGTGCCAGCAGTTTGGTCGGGACAGGGAGTTCACCCCTCCACTTT	CASSLVGTGSSPLHF
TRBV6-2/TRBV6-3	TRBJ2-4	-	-	TGTGCCAGCAGCTCCGTACTAGGACTAGCCAAAAACATTCAGTACTTC	CASSSVLGLAKNIQYF
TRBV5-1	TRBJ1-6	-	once	TGCGCCAGCAGCTCCGGGACTTCAGATAATTCACCCCTCCACTTT	CASSSGTSDNSPLHF
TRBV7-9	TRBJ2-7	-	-	TGTGCCAGCAGCTCAAGTCTCAGGGTCTACGAGCAGTACTTC	CASSSSLRVYEQYF
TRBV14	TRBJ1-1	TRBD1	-	TGTGCCAGCAGCCAATACAGGGGGCGGGATGCCACTGAAGCTTTCTTT	CASSQYRGRDATEAFF
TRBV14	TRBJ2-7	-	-	TGTGCCAGCAGCCAAGGGCAGGGCGACGAGCAGTACTTC	CASSQGQGDEQYF
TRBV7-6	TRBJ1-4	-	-	TGTGCCAGCAGCTCAAGCAGGGGAACTAATGAAAAACTGTTTTTT	CASSSSRGTNEKLFF
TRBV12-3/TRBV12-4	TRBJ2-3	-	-	TGTGCCAGCAGCAACACGTGGGATACGCAGTATTTT	CASSNTWDTQYF
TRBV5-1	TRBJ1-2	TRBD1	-	TGCGCCAGCAGCGAGGGACAGTCCATCCTCTATGGCTACACCTTC	CASSEGQSILYGYTF
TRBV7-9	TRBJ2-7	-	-	TGTGCCAGCAGCCTCAGTCCTTCCTACGAGCAGTACTTC	CASSLSPSYEQYF
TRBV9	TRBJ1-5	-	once	TGTGCCAGCAGCGTCGACGGGAGCAATCAGCCCCAGCATTTT	CASSVDGSNQPQHF
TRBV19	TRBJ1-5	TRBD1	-	TGTGCCAGTATTTCGGGGGACAGGCTTAATCAGCCCCAGCATTTT	CASISGDRLNQPQHF
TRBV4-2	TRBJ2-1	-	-	TGTGCCAGCAGCCAAGACGGGGAAAATGAGCAGTTCTTC	CASSQDGENEQFF
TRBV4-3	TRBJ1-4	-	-	TGCGCCAGCAGCCAAGCCGCCTGGGCGGAAAAACTGTTTTTT	CASSQAAWAEKLFF
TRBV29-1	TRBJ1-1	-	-	TGCAGCCTGGGGGGGGAGGGTGATACTGAAGCTTTCTTT	CSLGGEGDTEAFF
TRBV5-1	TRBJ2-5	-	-	TGCGCCAGCAGCTTGAGCCGGGGAGACGAGACCCAGTACTTC	CASSLSRGDETQYF
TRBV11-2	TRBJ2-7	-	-	TGTGCCAGCAGCTTAGGGGACATAAGCTCCTACGAGCAGTACTTC	CASSLGDISSYEQYF
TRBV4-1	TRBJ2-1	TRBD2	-	TGCGCCAGCAGCCAAGATACGCGCGGGGGCTACAATGAGCAGTTCTTC	CASSQDTRGGYNEQFF
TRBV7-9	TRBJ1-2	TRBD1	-	TGTGCCAGCAGCTGGGCCCATCCGGGACAGGGGGCGAATGGCTACACCTTC	CASSWAHPGQGANGYTF
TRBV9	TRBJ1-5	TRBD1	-	TGTGCCAGCAGCGTAGGGACAGGTGGTAGGAATCAGCCCCAGCATTTT	CASSVGTGGRNQPQHF
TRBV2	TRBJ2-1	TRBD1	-	TGTGCCAGCAGTGGGAGGACAGGGGGGAATGAGCAGTTCTTC	CASSGRTGGNEQFF
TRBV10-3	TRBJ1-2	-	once	TGTGCCATCAGTGCCCTGGACAGAGATGGCTACACCTTC	CAISALDRDGYTF
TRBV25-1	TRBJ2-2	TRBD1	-	TGTGCCAGCAGAGGAGCAGGGGGTAGGGAGCTGTTTTTT	CASRGAGGRELFF
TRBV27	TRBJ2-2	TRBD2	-	TGTGCCAGCAGGGGGAGGGGCAGGGAAGGTTACGGGGAGCTGTTTTTT	CASRGRGREGYGELFF
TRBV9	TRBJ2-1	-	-	TGTGCCAGCAGCGCTACTAGTGAGCAGTTCTTC	CASSATSEQFF